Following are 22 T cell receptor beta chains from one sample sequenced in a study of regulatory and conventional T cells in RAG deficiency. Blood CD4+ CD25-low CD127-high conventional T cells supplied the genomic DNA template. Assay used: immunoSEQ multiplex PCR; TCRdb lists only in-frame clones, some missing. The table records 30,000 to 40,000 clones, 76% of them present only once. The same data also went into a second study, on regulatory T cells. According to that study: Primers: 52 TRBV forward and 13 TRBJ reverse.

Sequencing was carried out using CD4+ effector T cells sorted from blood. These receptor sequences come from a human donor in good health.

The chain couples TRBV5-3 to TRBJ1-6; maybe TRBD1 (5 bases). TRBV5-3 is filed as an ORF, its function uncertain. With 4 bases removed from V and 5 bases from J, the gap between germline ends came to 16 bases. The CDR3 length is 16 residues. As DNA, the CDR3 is TGTGCCAGAAGCCCCGCGGATGGCAGGGATAATTCACCCCTCCACTTT. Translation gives CARSPADGRDNSPLHF.

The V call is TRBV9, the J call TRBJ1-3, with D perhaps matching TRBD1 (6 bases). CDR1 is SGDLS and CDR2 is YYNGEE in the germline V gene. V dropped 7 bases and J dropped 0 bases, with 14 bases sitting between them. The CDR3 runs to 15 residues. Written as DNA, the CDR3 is TGTGCCAGCTCCGCCGACAGGAACTCTGGAAACACCATATATTTT. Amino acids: CASSADRNSGNTIYF.

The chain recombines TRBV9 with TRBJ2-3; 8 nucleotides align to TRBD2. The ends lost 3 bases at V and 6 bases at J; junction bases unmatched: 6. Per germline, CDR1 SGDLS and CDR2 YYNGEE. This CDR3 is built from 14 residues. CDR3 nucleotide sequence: TGTGCCAGCAGCGCCCGGGGGGGCGCCGATACGCAGTATTTT. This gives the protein CASSARGGADTQYF.

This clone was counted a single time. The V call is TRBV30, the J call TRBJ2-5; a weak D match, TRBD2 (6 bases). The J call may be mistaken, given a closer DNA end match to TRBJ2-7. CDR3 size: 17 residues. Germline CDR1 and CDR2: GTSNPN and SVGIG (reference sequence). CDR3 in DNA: TGTGCCTGGAGTCGTAATTTAGGACTACCAAACTCCTACGAGCAGTACTTC. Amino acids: CAWSRNLGLPNSYEQYF.

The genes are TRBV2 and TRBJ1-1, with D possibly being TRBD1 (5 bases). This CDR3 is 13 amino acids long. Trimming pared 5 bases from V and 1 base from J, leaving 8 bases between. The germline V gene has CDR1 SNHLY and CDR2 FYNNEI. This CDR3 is CASSRQTNTEAFF. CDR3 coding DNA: TGTGCCAGCAGTCGACAGACGAACACTGAAGCTTTCTTT.

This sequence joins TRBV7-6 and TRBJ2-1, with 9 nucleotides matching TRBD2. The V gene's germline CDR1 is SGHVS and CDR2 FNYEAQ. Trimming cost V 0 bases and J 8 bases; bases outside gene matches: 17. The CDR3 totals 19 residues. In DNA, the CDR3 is TGTGCCAGCAGCTTAGCGTTGCGGGGGGGCCTGGGTGAACGCGATGAGCAGTTCTTC. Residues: CASSLALRGGLGERDEQFF.

The CDR3, as DNA: TGTGCCAGCAGTGATCAGATGAACACTGAAGCTTTCTTT. Translating it yields CASSDQMNTEAFF. The V and J genes are TRBV2 and TRBJ1-1; D gene ambiguous. The V end lost 3 bases, the J end lost 0 bases, and 5 bases lay between the germline ends. From germline, CDR1 is SNHLY and CDR2 FYNNEI. The CDR3 is 13 amino acids.

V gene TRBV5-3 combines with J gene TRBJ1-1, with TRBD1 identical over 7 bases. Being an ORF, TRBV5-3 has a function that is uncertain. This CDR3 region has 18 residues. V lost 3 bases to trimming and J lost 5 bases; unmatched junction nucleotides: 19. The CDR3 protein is CARSCAGGQPRSGTEAFF. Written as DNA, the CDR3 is TGTGCCAGAAGCTGCGCGGGGGGACAGCCTAGGTCGGGTACTGAAGCTTTCTTT.

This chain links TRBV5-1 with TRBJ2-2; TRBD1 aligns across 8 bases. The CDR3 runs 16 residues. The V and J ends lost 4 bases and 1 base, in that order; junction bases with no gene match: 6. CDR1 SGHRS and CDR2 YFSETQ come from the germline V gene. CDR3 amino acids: CASSDQGALNTGELFF. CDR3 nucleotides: TGCGCCAGCAGCGACCAGGGGGCCCTGAACACCGGGGAGCTGTTTTTT.

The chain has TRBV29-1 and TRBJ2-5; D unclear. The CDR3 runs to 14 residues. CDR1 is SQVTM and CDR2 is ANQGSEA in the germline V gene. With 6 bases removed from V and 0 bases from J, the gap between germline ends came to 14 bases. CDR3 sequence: CSVRPNWDQETQYF. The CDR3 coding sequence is TGCAGCGTCCGCCCTAATTGGGACCAAGAGACCCAGTACTTC. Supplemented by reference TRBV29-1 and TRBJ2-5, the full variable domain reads SAVISQKPSRDICQRGTSLTIQCQVDSQVTMMFWYRQQPGQSLTLIATANQGSEATYESGFVIDKFPISRPNLTFSTLTVSNMSPEDSSIYLCSVRPNWDQETQYFGPGTRLLVL.

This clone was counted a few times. CDR3 sequence (DNA): TGCGCCAGCAGCATGCGTAGCGTAAGCACAGATACGCAGTATTTT. Its translation: CASSMRSVSTDTQYF. The chain combines TRBV5-1 with TRBJ2-3, with D possibly matching TRBD2 (5 bases). From germline, CDR1 is SGHRS and CDR2 YFSETQ. CDR3 size: 15 residues. Trimming pared 4 bases from V and 0 bases from J, leaving 12 bases between.

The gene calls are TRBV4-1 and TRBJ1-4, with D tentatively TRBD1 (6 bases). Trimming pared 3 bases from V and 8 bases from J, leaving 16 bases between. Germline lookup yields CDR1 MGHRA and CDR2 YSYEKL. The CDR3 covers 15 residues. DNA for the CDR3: TGCGCCAGCAGCCAGTTGCAGGGGTCGGGGGAAAAACTGTTTTTT. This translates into CASSQLQGSGEKLFF.

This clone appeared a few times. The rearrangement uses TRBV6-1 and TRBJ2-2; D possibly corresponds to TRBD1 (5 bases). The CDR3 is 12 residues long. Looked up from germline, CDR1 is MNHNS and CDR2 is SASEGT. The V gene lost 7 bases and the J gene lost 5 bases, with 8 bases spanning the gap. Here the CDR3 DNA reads TGTGCCAGCAAACCAGGGACCGGGGAGCTGTTTTTT. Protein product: CASKPGTGELFF.

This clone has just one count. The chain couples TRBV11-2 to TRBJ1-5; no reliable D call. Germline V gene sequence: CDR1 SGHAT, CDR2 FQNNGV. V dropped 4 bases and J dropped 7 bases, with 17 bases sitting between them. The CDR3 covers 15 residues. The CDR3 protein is CASSYRPNGGQPQHF. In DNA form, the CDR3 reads TGTGCCAGCAGCTACAGACCCAACGGAGGACAGCCCCAGCATTTT.

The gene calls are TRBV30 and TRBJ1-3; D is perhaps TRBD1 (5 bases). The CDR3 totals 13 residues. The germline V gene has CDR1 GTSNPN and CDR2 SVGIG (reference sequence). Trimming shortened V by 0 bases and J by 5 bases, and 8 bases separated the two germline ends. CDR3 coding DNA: TGTGCCTGGAGTGTACGGGGGAGAAACACCATATATTTT. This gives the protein CAWSVRGRNTIYF.

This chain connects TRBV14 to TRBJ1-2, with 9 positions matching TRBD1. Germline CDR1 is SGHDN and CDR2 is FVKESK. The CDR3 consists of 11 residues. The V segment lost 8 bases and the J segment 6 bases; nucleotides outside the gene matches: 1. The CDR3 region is CASWDRDGYTF. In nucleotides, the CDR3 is TGTGCCAGCTGGGACAGGGATGGCTACACCTTC.

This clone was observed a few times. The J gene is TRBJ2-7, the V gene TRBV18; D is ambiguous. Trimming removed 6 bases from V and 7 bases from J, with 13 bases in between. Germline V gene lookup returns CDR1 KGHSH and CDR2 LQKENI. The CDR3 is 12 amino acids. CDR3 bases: TGTGCCAGCTCCTGGGCCGGGCATGAGCAGTACTTC. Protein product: CASSWAGHEQYF.

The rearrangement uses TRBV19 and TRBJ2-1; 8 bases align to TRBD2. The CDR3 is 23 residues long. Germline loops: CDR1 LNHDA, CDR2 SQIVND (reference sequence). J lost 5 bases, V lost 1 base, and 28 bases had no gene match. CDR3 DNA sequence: TGTGCCAGTAGTATAGGTTCTATGTCGTCTGTCGGGGCCGGACTAGCCCGACACAATGAGCAGTTCTTC. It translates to CASSIGSMSSVGAGLARHNEQFF.

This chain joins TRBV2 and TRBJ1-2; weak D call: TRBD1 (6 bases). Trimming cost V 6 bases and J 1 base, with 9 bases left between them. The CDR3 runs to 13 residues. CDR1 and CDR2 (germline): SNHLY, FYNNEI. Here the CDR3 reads CASSGQINYGYTF. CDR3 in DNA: TGTGCCAGCAGCGGACAGATTAACTATGGCTACACCTTC. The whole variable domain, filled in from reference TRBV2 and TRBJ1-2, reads EPEVTQTPSHQVTQMGQEVILRCVPISNHLYFYWYRQILGQKVEFLVSFYNNEISEKSEIFDDQFSVERPDGSNFTLKIRSTKLEDSAMYFCASSGQINYGYTFGSGTRLTVV.

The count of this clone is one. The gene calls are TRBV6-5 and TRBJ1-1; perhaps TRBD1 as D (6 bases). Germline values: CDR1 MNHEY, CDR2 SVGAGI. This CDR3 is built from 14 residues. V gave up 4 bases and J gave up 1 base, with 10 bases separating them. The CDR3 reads CASSSGAANTEAFF. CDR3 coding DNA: TGTGCCAGCAGTTCGGGGGCAGCGAACACTGAAGCTTTCTTT.

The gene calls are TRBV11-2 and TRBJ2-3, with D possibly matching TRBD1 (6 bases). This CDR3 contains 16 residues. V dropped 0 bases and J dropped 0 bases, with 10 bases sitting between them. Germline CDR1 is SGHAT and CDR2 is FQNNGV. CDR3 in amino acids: CASSLDADRSTDTQYF. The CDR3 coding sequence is TGTGCCAGCAGCTTAGACGCGGACAGAAGCACAGATACGCAGTATTTT.

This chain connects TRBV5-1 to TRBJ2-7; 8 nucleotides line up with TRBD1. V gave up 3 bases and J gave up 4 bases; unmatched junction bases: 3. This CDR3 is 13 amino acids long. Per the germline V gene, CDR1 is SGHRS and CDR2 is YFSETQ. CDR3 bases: TGCGCCAGCAGCTCCAGGGGGCGGTACGAGCAGTACTTC. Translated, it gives CASSSRGRYEQYF.